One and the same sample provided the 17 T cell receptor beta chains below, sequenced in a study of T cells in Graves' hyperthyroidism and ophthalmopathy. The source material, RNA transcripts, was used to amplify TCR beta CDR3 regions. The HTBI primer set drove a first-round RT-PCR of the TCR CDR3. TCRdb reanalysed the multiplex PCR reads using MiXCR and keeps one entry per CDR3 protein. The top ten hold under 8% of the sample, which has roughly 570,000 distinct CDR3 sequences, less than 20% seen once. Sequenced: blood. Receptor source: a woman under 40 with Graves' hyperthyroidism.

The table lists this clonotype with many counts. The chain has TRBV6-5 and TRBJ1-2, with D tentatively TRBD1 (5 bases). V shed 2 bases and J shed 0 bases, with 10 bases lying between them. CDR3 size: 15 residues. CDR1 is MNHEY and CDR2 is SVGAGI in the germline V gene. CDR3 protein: CASSYTQGANYGYTF. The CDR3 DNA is TGTGCCAGCAGTTACACGCAGGGCGCTAACTATGGCTACACCTTC.

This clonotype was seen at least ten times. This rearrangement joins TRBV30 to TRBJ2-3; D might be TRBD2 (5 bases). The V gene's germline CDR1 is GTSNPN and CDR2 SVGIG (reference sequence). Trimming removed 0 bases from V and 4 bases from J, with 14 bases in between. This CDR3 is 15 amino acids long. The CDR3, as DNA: TGTGCCTGGAGTGTAGGCTCAGCGGTGGCAGATACGCAGTATTTT. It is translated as CAWSVGSAVADTQYF.

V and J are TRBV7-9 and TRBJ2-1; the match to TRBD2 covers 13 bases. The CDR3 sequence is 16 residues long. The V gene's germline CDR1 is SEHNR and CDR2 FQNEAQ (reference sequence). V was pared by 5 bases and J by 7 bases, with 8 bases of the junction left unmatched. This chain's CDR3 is CASSHGLAGVGNEQFF. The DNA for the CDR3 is TGTGCCAGCAGCCACGGACTAGCGGGAGTGGGGAATGAGCAGTTCTTC.

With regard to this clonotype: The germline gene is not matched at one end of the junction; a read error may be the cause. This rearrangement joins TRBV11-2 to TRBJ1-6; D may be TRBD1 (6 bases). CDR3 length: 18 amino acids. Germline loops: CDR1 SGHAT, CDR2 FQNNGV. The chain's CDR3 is CAGSSLRDNRKGDSPLHF. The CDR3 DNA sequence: TGTGCCGGCAGTTCCCTCCGGGACAACAGGAAGGGGGATTCACCCCTCCACTTT.

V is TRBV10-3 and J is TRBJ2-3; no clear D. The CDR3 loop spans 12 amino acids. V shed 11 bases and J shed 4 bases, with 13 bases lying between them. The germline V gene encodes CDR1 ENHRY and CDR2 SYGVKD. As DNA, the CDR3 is TGTGCCTCCGGACCCGCCGCAGATACGCAGTATTTT. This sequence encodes CASGPAADTQYF.

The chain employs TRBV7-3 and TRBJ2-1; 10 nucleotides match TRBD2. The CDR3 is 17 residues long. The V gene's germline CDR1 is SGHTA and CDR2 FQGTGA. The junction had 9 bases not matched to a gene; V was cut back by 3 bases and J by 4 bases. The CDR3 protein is CASSLQLAGARYNEQFF. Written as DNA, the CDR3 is TGTGCCAGCAGCTTGCAGCTAGCGGGAGCTAGATACAATGAGCAGTTCTTC.

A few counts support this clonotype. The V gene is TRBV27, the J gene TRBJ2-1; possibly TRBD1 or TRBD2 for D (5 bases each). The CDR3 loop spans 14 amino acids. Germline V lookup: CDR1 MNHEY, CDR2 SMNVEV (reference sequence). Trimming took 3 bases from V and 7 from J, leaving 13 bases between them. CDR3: CASSLGHTGNEQFF. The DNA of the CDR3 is TGTGCCAGCAGTTTGGGGCACACGGGGAATGAGCAGTTCTTC.

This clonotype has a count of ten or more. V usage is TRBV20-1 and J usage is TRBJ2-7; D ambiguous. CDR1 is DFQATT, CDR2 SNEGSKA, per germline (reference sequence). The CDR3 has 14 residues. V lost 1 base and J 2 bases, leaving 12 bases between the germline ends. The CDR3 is CSARVELPPYEQYF. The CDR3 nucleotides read TGCAGTGCTAGAGTTGAGCTCCCCCCCTACGAGCAGTACTTC.

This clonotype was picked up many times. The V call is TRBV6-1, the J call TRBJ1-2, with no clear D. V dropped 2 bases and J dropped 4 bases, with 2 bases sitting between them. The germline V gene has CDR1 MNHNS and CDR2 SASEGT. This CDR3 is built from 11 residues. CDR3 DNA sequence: TGTGCCAGCAGTGAACCCTATGGCTACACCTTC. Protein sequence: CASSEPYGYTF.

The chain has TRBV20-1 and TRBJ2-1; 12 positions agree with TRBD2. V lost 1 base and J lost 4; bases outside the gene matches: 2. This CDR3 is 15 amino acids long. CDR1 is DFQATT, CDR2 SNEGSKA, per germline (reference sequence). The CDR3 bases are TGCAGTGCTAGAGCGACTAGCGGGAGATACAATGAGCAGTTCTTC. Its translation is CSARATSGRYNEQFF.

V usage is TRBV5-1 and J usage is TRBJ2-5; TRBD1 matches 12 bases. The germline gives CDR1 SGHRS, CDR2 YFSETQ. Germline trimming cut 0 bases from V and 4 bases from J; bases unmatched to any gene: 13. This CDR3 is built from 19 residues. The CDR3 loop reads CASSLGRGQGAVQLETQYF. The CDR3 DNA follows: TGCGCCAGCAGCTTGGGCAGGGGACAGGGGGCCGTTCAGCTAGAGACCCAGTACTTC.

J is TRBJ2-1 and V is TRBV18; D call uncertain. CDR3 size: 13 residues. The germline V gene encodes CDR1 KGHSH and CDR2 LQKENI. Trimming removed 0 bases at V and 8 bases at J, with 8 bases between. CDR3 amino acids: CASSPPALDEQFF. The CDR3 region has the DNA TGTGCCAGCTCACCACCGGCTTTGGATGAGCAGTTCTTC.

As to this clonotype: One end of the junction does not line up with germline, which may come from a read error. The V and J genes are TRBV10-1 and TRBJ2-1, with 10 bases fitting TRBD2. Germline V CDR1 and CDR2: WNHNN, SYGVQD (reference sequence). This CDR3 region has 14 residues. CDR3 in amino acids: CASSPSGSYSEQFF. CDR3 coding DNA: TGCGCCAGCAGTCCTAGCGGGAGCTACAGTGAGCAGTTCTTC.

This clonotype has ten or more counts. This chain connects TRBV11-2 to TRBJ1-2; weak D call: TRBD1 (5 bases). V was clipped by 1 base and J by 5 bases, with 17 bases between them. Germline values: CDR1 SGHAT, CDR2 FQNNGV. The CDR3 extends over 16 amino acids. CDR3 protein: CASSLAAETDQYGYTF. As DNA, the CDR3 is TGTGCCAGCAGCTTAGCGGCCGAGACAGACCAGTATGGCTACACCTTC.

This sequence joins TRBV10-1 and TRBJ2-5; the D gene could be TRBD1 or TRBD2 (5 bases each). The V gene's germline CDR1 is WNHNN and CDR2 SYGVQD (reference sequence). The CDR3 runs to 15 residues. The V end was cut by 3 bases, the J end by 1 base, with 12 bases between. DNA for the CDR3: TGCGCCAGCAGTGAAAACTTCGGGGCCCAAGAGACCCAGTACTTC. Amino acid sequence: CASSENFGAQETQYF.

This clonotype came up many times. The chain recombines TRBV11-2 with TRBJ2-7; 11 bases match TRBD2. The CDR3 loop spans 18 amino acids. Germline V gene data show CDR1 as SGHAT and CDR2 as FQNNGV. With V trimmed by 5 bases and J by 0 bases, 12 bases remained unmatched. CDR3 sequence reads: CASSHTHFTSGSSYEQYF. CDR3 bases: TGTGCCAGCAGCCACACCCACTTTACTAGCGGGAGCTCCTACGAGCAGTACTTC.

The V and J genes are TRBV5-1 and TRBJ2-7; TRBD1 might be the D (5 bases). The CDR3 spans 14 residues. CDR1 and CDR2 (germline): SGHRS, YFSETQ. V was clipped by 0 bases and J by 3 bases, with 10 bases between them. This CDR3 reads CASSLDRPDYEQYF. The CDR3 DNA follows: TGCGCCAGCAGCTTGGACAGGCCGGACTACGAGCAGTACTTC.